A selection of T cell receptor beta chains follows, all from one sample in a study of T cell repertoires in cytomegalovirus infection. MiXCR, run by TCRdb on the reads, gives a single entry per CDR3 protein. The data contain about 110,000 distinct CDR3 sequences, around a tenth of them seen just once; the ten biggest clones take up 30% to 40%. Their specific antigens are unknown. The specimen sequenced was PBMCs, sequenced either directly or after in vitro stimulation (not recorded which). These TCRs come from a human donor in good health (CMV status not recorded). Some clones in this sample may be carry-over from other donors' samples. Each CDR3 is given with its conserved first and last residue. A D gene is named only where the DNA matches it firmly. Clone size is given for some rows only: seen once, a few or many times, or a class if the clone is expanded.

size | D | J | V | DNA | CDR3
NA | NA | TRBJ2-2 | TRBV15 | TGTGCCACCAGCAGAGATCGGGCAGTCGGGGAGCTGTTTTTT | CATSRDRAVGELFF
many | TRBD2 | TRBJ2-2 | TRBV11-2 | TGTGCCAGCAGCCCTACGGCTAGCGGGAGAACCGGGGAGCTGTTTTTT | CASSPTASGRTGELFF
few | NA | TRBJ1-1 | TRBV5-4 | TGTGCCAGCAGCTTTCCCAAGACAGCGGGGAACACTGAAGCTTTCTTT | CASSFPKTAGNTEAFF
few | TRBD1 | TRBJ1-2 | TRBV28 | TGTGCCAGCAGTTTCCCGGGACAGGGGAACTATGGCTACACCTTC | CASSFPGQGNYGYTF
few | NA | TRBJ2-2 | TRBV27 | TGTGCCAGCAGTCTGATGGCCGGGGAGCTGTTTTTT | CASSLMAGELFF
many | TRBD2 | TRBJ2-7 | TRBV15 | TGTGCCACCAGCAGTCGGCTAGCGGGATCCTACGAGCAGTACTTC | CATSSRLAGSYEQYF
many | NA | TRBJ1-2 | TRBV27 | TGTGCCAGCAGTTTATCGCGAGGACGGATCTTCTATGGCTACACCTTC | CASSLSRGRIFYGYTF
many | TRBD2 | TRBJ2-5 | TRBV7-2 | TGTGCCAGCAGCCAGATAACCGGGAGGGCCTGGGAGACCCAGTACTTC | CASSQITGRAWETQYF
many | NA | TRBJ2-2 | TRBV7-9 | TGTGCCAGCGCGGCCGGGGAGCTGTTTTTT | CASAAGELFF
few | NA | TRBJ2-1 | TRBV5-1 | TGCGCCAGCAGCTTCGAGGGCGCGGGAAGATACAATGAGCAGTTCTTC | CASSFEGAGRYNEQFF
many | NA | TRBJ2-5 | TRBV7-2 | TGTGCCAGCAGCTTCCTTAGCGGTACAGAGACCCAGTACTTC | CASSFLSGTETQYF
NA | NA | TRBJ2-1 | TRBV6-4 | TGTGCCAGCAGGGCGGACGGCATGGATGAGCAGTTCTTC | CASRADGMDEQFF
many | NA | TRBJ1-5 | TRBV6-1 | TGTGCCAGCAGTTCCGACCGAACCCGGAATCAGCCCCAGCATTTT | CASSSDRTRNQPQHF
many | TRBD2 | TRBJ2-1 | TRBV29-1 | TGCAGCGTTGGAGGGACTAGCGGGAGGGCCTCCTACAATGAGCAGTTCTTC | CSVGGTSGRASYNEQFF
NA | NA | TRBJ2-5 | TRBV10-3 | TGTGCCATTGCCAGGGACTACCAAGAGACCCAGTACTTC | CAIARDYQETQYF
NA | NA | TRBJ1-2 | TRBV11-2 | TGTGCCAGCGACCATCGGGGCTATGGCTACACCTTC | CASDHRGYGYTF
many | NA | TRBJ1-2 | TRBV11-3 | TGTGCCAGCAGCTTGGACGGCTACTATGGCTACACCTTC | CASSLDGYYGYTF
many | NA | TRBJ2-3 | TRBV4-3 | TGCGCCAGCAGCCAAGATCAGATCACAGATACGCAGTATTTT | CASSQDQITDTQYF
many | NA | TRBJ2-1 | TRBV7-9 | TGTGCCAGCAGTCTACCTACCGCTGGCCTCTCCTACAATGAGCAGTTCTTC | CASSLPTAGLSYNEQFF
many | NA | TRBJ2-1 | TRBV6-1 | TGTGCCAGCAACGGGACTTCTTGGTCGGCTCCTTCACCTGACAATGAGCAGTTCTTC | CASNGTSWSAPSPDNEQFF
many | TRBD2 | TRBJ2-1 | TRBV7-2 | TGTGCCAGCAGCTACCGGACTAGCGGGCTCTCCTACAATGAGCAGTTCTTC | CASSYRTSGLSYNEQFF
NA | NA | TRBJ2-1 | TRBV30 | TGTGCCACGAGTACTGAGGATTCCTACAATGAGCAGTTCTTC | CATSTEDSYNEQFF
many | NA | TRBJ2-7 | TRBV6-5 | TGTGCCAGCACGGTAAACAGGGCGTCCTACGAGCAGTACTTC | CASTVNRASYEQYF
many | NA | TRBJ2-1 | TRBV10-3 | TGTGCCATCAGTGATTGGGAGAGAAGCTCCTACAATGAGCAGTTCTTC | CAISDWERSSYNEQFF
many | NA | TRBJ2-1 | TRBV2 | TGTGCCAGCAGTGCGGGACGGGGAGCCTACAATGAGCAGTTCTTC | CASSAGRGAYNEQFF
many | TRBD2 | TRBJ2-7 | TRBV7-2 | TGTGCCAGCAGCCCGCCGGGACTAGCTTTCAGCGAGCAGTACTTC | CASSPPGLAFSEQYF
NA | NA | TRBJ1-1 | TRBV2 | TGTGCCAGCAGTGTGGGGGTCGGGGCGGCGGCTTTCTTT | CASSVGVGAAAFF
NA | TRBD1 | TRBJ1-5 | TRBV20-1 | TGCAGTGCTGACAGGGAAGGAGACCAGCCCCAGCATTTT | CSADREGDQPQHF
NA | TRBD1 | TRBJ1-1 | TRBV12-3/TRBV12-4 | TGTGCCAGCGCAGGGGGGTACACTGAAGCTTTCTTT | CASAGGYTEAFF
many | NA | TRBJ2-5 | TRBV19 | TGTGCCAGTAGTTCGCAAGACATCCCGGAGACCCAGTACTTC | CASSSQDIPETQYF
NA | NA | TRBJ2-2 | TRBV11-2 | TGTGCCAGCAGCCTTAACCCCACACTCGAGGGCGGGGAGCTGTTTTTT | CASSLNPTLEGGELFF
many | NA | TRBJ1-1 | TRBV6-5 | TGTGCCAGCAGTTACGACAGAATGAACACTGAAGCTTTCTTT | CASSYDRMNTEAFF
few | NA | TRBJ2-3 | TRBV28 | TGTGCCAGCAGTTTTGCGGGCAGCACAGATACGCAGTATTTT | CASSFAGSTDTQYF
NA | NA | TRBJ1-2 | TRBV19 | TGTGCCAGTAGTATCTGGGGAGGGGGCTACACCTTC | CASSIWGGGYTF
NA | TRBD2 | TRBJ2-1 | TRBV7-9 | TGTGCCAGCAGCTCAGACGCTAGCGGGAGTTCCAATGAGCAGTTCTTC | CASSSDASGSSNEQFF
many | NA | TRBJ1-2 | TRBV6-5 | TGTGCCAGCAGTTCCGGGACGGGAGGCTACACCTTC | CASSSGTGGYTF